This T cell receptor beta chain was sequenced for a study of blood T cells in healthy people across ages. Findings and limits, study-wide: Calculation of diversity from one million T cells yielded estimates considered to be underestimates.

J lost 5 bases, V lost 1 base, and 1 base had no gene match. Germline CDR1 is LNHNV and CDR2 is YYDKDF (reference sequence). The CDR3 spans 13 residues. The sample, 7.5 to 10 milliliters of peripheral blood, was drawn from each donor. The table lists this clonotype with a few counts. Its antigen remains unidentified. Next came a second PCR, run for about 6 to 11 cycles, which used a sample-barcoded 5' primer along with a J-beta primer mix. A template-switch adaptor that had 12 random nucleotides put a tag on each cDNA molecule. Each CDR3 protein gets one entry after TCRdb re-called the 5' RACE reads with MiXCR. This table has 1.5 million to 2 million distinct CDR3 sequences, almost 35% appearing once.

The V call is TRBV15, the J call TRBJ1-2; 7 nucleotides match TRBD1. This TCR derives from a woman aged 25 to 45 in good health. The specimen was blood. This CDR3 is CATSRGQGYGYTF. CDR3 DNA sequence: TGTGCCACCAGCAGAGGACAGGGTTATGGCTACACCTTC.